The clone carrying this T cell receptor (beta chain) occurred once. The sample belongs to a study of blood T cell repertoires in COVID-19. Study-level information: The United States, Italy and Spain supplied acute and convalescent COVID-19 samples. Nucleic acid was either cDNA or gDNA, and it came from T cells, B-cell-depleted T cells, or PBMCs.

Trimming stripped 6 bases from V and 0 bases from J, with 3 bases between. The CDR3 length is 13 residues. Germline V gene lookup returns CDR1 MNHEY and CDR2 SMNVEV (reference sequence). In the authors' workflow: Reference gene primer amplification gave estimated nucleated cell counts. Sequencing was performed with immunoSEQ multiplex PCR; in TCRdb, only in-frame clones are kept and a portion is missing. That table furnishes V, J and clone size, whereas the DNA furnished D and trimming. The sample includes about 670,000 clones, 85% to 90% of them seen just once. V gene TRBV27 combines with J gene TRBJ2-6; D remains ambiguous. The sample comprised peripheral blood. The receptor comes from a woman aged 18-29 years with acute or convalescent COVID-19. The CDR3 here is CASRASGANVLTF. CDR3 sequence (DNA): TGTGCCAGCAGGGCCTCTGGGGCCAACGTCCTGACTTTC.